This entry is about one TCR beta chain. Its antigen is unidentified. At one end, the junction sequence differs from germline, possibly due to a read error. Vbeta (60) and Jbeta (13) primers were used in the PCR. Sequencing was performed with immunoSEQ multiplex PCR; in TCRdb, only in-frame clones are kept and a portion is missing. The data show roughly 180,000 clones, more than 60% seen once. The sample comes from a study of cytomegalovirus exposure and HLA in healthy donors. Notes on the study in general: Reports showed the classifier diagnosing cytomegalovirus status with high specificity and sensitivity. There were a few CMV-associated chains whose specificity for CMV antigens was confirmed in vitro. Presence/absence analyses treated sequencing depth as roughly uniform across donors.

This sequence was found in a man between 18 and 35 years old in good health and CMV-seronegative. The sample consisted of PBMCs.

CDR3 sequence: CASGLNLQEIQYF. The CDR3, as DNA: TGTGCTAGTGGACTGAACCTCCAAGAGATCCAGTACTTC. The chain employs TRBV12-5 and TRBJ2-5; D gene uncertain. The CDR3 is made up of 13 amino acids. The germline CDR1 and CDR2 sequences are LGHNT and FRNRAP.